Listed below are T cell receptor beta chains from one sample, sequenced in a study of cytotoxic CD8 clonotypes in ibrutinib-treated CLL. Produced via immunoSEQ multiplex PCR; TCRdb's table is partial and in-frame only. The data hold 13,000 to 15,000 clones, with approximately 70% observed a single time. The specimen comprised PBMCs, sampled before ibrutinib treatment. The receptors derive from a human donor with chronic lymphocytic leukemia. Each CDR3 is given with its conserved first and last residue. A D gene is named only where the DNA matches it firmly. Clone size, where shown, is once, few, many, or a class for clones that have expanded.

j_gene,abundance,v_gene,d_gene,CDR3aa,CDR3nt
TRBJ2-1,.,TRBV5-1,.,CASTEGGGSSYNEQFF,TGCGCCAGCACCGAGGGAGGGGGGAGCTCCTACAATGAGCAGTTCTTC
TRBJ2-1,.,TRBV6-1,.,CASSELASGDEQFF,TGTGCCAGCAGTGAATTAGCGTCGGGGGATGAGCAGTTCTTC
TRBJ2-5,.,TRBV2,.,CASRGAGQETQYF,TGTGCCAGCAGGGGAGCGGGCCAAGAGACCCAGTACTTC
TRBJ2-3,.,TRBV28,.,CASSLPTSTDTQYF,TGTGCCAGCAGTTTGCCAACGAGCACAGATACGCAGTATTTT
TRBJ2-1,.,TRBV5-1,TRBD1,CASSPGGTGGLHEQFF,TGCGCCAGCAGCCCCGGTGGGACAGGGGGATTGCATGAGCAGTTCTTC
TRBJ1-3,once,TRBV10-3,.,CAISETRQATRLGNTIYF,TGTGCCATCAGTGAGACCCGACAGGCCACCCGTCTAGGAAACACCATATATTTT
TRBJ2-1,.,TRBV6-1,.,CASTPDLSSYNEQFF,TGTGCCAGCACCCCGGACCTGAGCTCCTACAATGAGCAGTTCTTC
TRBJ2-5,.,TRBV19,TRBD2,CASSPSGTETQYF,TGTGCCAGTAGCCCTAGCGGGACAGAGACCCAGTACTTC
TRBJ2-5,.,TRBV18,.,CASSPPSGETQYF,TGTGCCAGCTCACCACCCTCCGGGGAGACCCAGTACTTC
TRBJ2-4,.,TRBV5-6,TRBD2,CASSLPPGLAGGPGDIQYF,TGTGCCAGCAGCTTGCCACCGGGACTAGCGGGAGGGCCGGGGGACATTCAGTACTTC
TRBJ1-6,.,TRBV7-8,.,CASSPSGVGNSPLHF,TGTGCCAGCAGCCCTTCAGGGGTGGGTAATTCACCCCTCCACTTT
TRBJ2-5,.,TRBV7-2,.,CASSPARPDQYF,TGTGCCAGCAGCCCCGCGCGGCCCGACCAGTACTTC
TRBJ2-2,once,TRBV9,TRBD1,CASSDRPSGTGGAGELFF,TGTGCCAGCAGCGATCGCCCCAGCGGGACAGGGGGGGCCGGGGAGCTGTTTTTT
TRBJ2-1,.,TRBV9,.,CASSVMGPGQREQFF,TGTGCCAGCAGCGTAATGGGACCCGGGCAGCGGGAGCAGTTCTTC
TRBJ1-1,.,TRBV2,TRBD1,CASSDPAWTGRGFF,TGTGCCAGCAGTGACCCTGCCTGGACAGGGAGGGGTTTCTTT
TRBJ1-6,.,TRBV18,.,CASSLVGRVGSPLHF,TGTGCCAGCTCTCTCGTTGGGAGGGTCGGTTCACCCCTCCACTTT
TRBJ2-5,.,TRBV6-5,TRBD2,CASSQGLAETQYF,TGTGCCAGCAGTCAGGGACTAGCGGAGACCCAGTACTTC
TRBJ2-2,.,TRBV5-1,TRBD2,CASTPSGTSGGASTGELFF,TGCGCCAGCACCCCCTCGGGGACTAGCGGGGGGGCCTCGACCGGGGAGCTGTTTTTT
TRBJ2-5,.,TRBV4-1,TRBD2,CASSQELAGLKETQYF,TGCGCCAGCAGCCAAGAGCTAGCGGGTCTAAAAGAGACCCAGTACTTC
TRBJ1-3,once,TRBV18,.,CASQPGRNTIYF,TGTGCCAGCCAACCGGGGCGAAACACCATATATTTT
TRBJ2-5,.,TRBV11-2,.,CASSLGGRDNRETQYF,TGTGCCAGCAGCTTGGGTGGCAGGGATAATAGGGAGACCCAGTACTTC
TRBJ2-2,few,TRBV5-8,.,CASSLFGELFF,TGTGCCAGCAGCTTGTTCGGGGAGCTGTTTTTT
TRBJ2-5,.,TRBV7-2,.,CASSPGAVQETQYF,TGTGCCAGCAGCCCCGGGGCGGTGCAAGAGACCCAGTACTTC
TRBJ2-7,once,TRBV10-3,.,CAISGQAYEQYF,TGTGCCATCAGTGGACAGGCCTACGAGCAGTACTTC
TRBJ2-5,.,TRBV5-1,.,CASSPSGVEETQYF,TGCGCCAGCAGCCCTTCGGGGGTGGAGGAGACCCAGTACTTC
TRBJ2-6,.,TRBV4-3,.,CASSPQPPGAGANVLTF,TGCGCCAGCAGCCCCCAGCCCCCGGGAGCTGGGGCCAACGTCCTGACTTTC
TRBJ2-3,few,TRBV5-1,TRBD2,CASSRAGGRTDTQYF,TGCGCCAGCAGCCGAGCGGGAGGGCGCACAGATACGCAGTATTTT
TRBJ2-6,.,TRBV18,TRBD2,CASHGGDPNVLTF,TGTGCCAGCCACGGGGGGGACCCCAACGTCCTGACTTTC
TRBJ1-2,few,TRBV7-2,TRBD1,CASSLAGGDYGYTF,TGTGCCAGCAGCTTAGCAGGGGGCGACTATGGCTACACCTTC
TRBJ1-1,.,TRBV5-1,.,CASSLALGVDTEAFF,TGCGCCAGCAGCTTGGCCCTGGGGGTGGACACTGAAGCTTTCTTT
TRBJ2-2,once,TRBV25-1,TRBD1,CASSPTGTGRTGELFF,TGTGCCAGCAGTCCTACGGGGACAGGGAGGACCGGGGAGCTGTTTTTT
TRBJ2-7,.,TRBV2,TRBD2,CASREGRPTYEQYF,TGTGCCAGCCGGGAGGGCAGGCCCACCTACGAGCAGTACTTC
TRBJ2-3,few,TRBV5-5,.,CASSLEQDTQYF,TGTGCCAGCAGCTTGGAGCAAGATACGCAGTATTTT